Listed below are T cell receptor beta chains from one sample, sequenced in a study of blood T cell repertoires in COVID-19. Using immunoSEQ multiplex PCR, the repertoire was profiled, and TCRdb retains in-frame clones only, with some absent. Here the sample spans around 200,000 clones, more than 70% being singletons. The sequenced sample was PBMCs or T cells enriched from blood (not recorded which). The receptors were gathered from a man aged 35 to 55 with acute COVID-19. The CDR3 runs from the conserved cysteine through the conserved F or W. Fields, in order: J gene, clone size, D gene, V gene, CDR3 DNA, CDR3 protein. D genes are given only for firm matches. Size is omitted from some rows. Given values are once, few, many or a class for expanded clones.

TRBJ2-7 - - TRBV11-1 TGTGCCAGCAGCTTACAGGGGGGAATAATTTTCGAGCAGTACTTC CASSLQGGIIFEQYF
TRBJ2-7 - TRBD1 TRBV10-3 TGTGCCATCAGTGAGTCGAAGGACAGGCACTACGAGCAGTACTTC CAISESKDRHYEQYF
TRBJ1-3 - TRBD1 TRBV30 TGTGCCTGGAGCGCACAGGGGCTGACTGGAAACACCATATATTTT CAWSAQGLTGNTIYF
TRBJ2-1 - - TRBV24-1 TGTGCCACCAGTGAGCAAGCAGACTGGGTGGGGCAGTTCTTC CATSEQADWVGQFF
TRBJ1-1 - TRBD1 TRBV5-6 TGTGCCAGCAGCCCGGGACAGGGGGGATTGGAAGCTTTCTTT CASSPGQGGLEAFF
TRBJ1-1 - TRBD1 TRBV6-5 TGTGCCAGCAGTTACTCGTGGCAGGGGGAAGCTGAAGCTTTCTTT CASSYSWQGEAEAFF
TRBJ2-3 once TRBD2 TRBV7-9 TGTGCCAGCAGCCCCGTGGGACTAGCGGGAGTGGGTTCCACAGATACGCAGTATTTT CASSPVGLAGVGSTDTQYF
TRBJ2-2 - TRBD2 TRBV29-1 TGCAGCTGTAGCGGGGGAGTCACCGGGGAGCTGTTTTTT CSCSGGVTGELFF
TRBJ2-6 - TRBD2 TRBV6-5 TGTGCCAGTCAGCGGGGCCTATCTGGGGCCAACGTCCTGACTTTC CASQRGLSGANVLTF
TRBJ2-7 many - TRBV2 TGTGCCAGCAGTGAACTCGGGTTTGGTATGGAGCAGTACTTC CASSELGFGMEQYF
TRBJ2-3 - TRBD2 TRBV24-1 TGTGCCACCAGTGCAATGTCGGGAGGGACCGGTTATACGCAGTATTTT CATSAMSGGTGYTQYF
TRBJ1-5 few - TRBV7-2 TGTGCCAGCCCAGTGGGGCCTTATAGCAATCAGCCCCAGCATTTT CASPVGPYSNQPQHF
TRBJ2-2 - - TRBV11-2 TGTGCCAGCAGCTCCCCTCCCGGGGAGCTGTTTTTT CASSSPPGELFF
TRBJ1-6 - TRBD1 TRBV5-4 TGTGCCAGCAGCTTGGCGACAGGGGGATCACCCCTCCACTTT CASSLATGGSPLHF
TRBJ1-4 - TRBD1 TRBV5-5 TGTGCCAGCAGCCCCTGGGACAGCACCAGGGTAAAACTGTTTTTT CASSPWDSTRVKLFF
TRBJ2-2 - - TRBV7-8 TGTGCCAGCAGCTTAAGCGGGTACACCGGGGAGCTGTTTTTT CASSLSGYTGELFF
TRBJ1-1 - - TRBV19 TGTGCCAGTAGTCCGCAGTCTAGGAACACTGAAGCTTTCTTT CASSPQSRNTEAFF
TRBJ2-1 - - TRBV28 TGTGCCAGCAGTTCGAAGGACCCACTAGAGTATTTTTTCAATGAGCAGTTCTTC CASSSKDPLEYFFNEQFF
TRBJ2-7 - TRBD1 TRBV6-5 TGTGCCAGCAGTTACCAGGGGGCAATGAACTACGAGCAGTACTTC CASSYQGAMNYEQYF
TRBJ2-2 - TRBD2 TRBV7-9 TGTGCCAGCAGCCCGGCGGGGGGATTCGTTGGCGGGGAGCTGTTTTTT CASSPAGGFVGGELFF
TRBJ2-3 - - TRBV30 TGTGCCTGGAGTAATTTGGCGGCCACAGATACGCAGTATTTT CAWSNLAATDTQYF
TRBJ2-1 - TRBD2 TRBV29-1 TGCAGCGTTGACAGAGCGGGAGCCTACAATGAGCAGTTCTTC CSVDRAGAYNEQFF
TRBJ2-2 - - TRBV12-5 TGTGCTAGTGGTTTGGGACGTAGCAGAGACACCGGGGAGCTGTTTTTT CASGLGRSRDTGELFF
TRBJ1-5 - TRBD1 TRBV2 TGTGCCAGTTCCTCCGGGACAGGGGGATGGGGTCAGCCCCAGCATTTT CASSSGTGGWGQPQHF
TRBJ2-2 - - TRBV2 TGTGCCAGCGCTAAGACAGGAACGAACACCGGGGAGCTGTTTTTT CASAKTGTNTGELFF
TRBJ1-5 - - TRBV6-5 TGTGCCAGCAGTTACGATGGAGGGGAGAATCAGCCCCAGCATTTT CASSYDGGENQPQHF
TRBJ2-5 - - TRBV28 TGTGCCAGCAGTGGGGGGACAGTACAAGAGACCCAGTACTTC CASSGGTVQETQYF
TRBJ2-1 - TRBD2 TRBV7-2 TGTGCCAGCACCGATCCCGGGACTAGCGGGAGAGGTGAGCAGTTCTTC CASTDPGTSGRGEQFF
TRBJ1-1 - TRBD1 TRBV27 TGTGCCAGCAATGACGGGACAGAGAACACTGAAGCTTTCTTT CASNDGTENTEAFF
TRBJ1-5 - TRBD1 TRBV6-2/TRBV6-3 TGTGCCAGCAGCCGGGACAGGGTCGAGCGCAATCAGCCCCAGCATTTT CASSRDRVERNQPQHF
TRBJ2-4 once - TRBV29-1 TGCAGCGTTGAAGAGTGGTCCAGCGGAAACATTCAGTACTTC CSVEEWSSGNIQYF
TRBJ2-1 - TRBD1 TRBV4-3 TGCGCCAGCAGCCAAGATTTACCCGGACAGGTCTACAATGAGCAGTTCTTC CASSQDLPGQVYNEQFF
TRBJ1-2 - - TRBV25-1 TGTGCCAGCAGTGACGCCGGGGAGGACTATGGCTACACCTTC CASSDAGEDYGYTF
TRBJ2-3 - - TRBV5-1 TGCGCCAGCAGCCCCGGGCTAGGGGCTCCAAGTGGGGATACGCAGTATTTT CASSPGLGAPSGDTQYF
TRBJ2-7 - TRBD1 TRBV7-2 TGTGCCAGCAGCTTAAGTCAGGGGGCGGGAGAGCAGTACTTC CASSLSQGAGEQYF
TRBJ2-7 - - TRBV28 TGTGCCAGCAGTCGGTTCGGTGAGCAGTACTTC CASSRFGEQYF
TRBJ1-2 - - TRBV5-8 TGTGCCAGCAGCTTGGCCGGAGGGGGGGGACGTGATGGCTACACCTTC CASSLAGGGGRDGYTF
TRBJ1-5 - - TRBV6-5 TGTGCCAGCGGGCCGTCGACAGGCCCTCGGCCCCAGCATTTT CASGPSTGPRPQHF
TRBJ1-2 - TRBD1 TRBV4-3 TGCGCCAGCAGCCAGAAGATACTCCTGACAGGGGACTATGGCTACACCTTC CASSQKILLTGDYGYTF
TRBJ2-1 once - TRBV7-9 TGTGCCAGCAGCTTAGCCCCGATCCCGGGTGAGCAGTTCTTC CASSLAPIPGEQFF
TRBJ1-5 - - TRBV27 TGTGCCAGCAGTCATACCACCCGGGGTTATAGCAATCAGCCCCAGCATTTT CASSHTTRGYSNQPQHF
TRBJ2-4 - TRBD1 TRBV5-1 TGCGCCAGCAGCTTGGTGGGACAGGGGAACATTCAGTACTTC CASSLVGQGNIQYF
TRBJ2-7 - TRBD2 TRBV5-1 TGCGCCAGCAGCTTGAGGACTAGTACCCACGAGCAGTACTTC CASSLRTSTHEQYF
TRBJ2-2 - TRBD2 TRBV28 TGTGCCAGCAGTTTAGGCGGGAGGGCTGGCACCGGGGAGCTGTTTTTT CASSLGGRAGTGELFF
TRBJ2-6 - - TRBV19 TGTGCCAGTACCAGGCAGGCATTCGGAGCCAACGTCCTGACTTTC CASTRQAFGANVLTF
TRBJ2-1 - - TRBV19 TGTGCCAGTAGTCTTGGGAGTACTGGAAATGAGCAGTTCTTC CASSLGSTGNEQFF
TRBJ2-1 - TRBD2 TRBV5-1 TGCGCCAGCAGCTTGGACAGCGGGAGGGTACGTGAGCAGTTCTTC CASSLDSGRVREQFF